These 5 T cell receptor beta chains came from one sample sequenced in a study of blood T cell repertoires in COVID-19. The method was immunoSEQ multiplex PCR; TCRdb's version includes in-frame clones alone and lacks a portion of them. Here the sample spans fewer than 600,000 clones, 88% being singletons. Sequencing was carried out using PBMCs or T cells enriched from blood (not recorded which). These receptors came from a woman between 40 and 50 years old who had recovered from COVID-19.

The J gene is TRBJ2-7, the V gene TRBV4-1; the match to TRBD1 covers 7 bases. The ends lost 2 bases at V and 3 bases at J; junction bases unmatched: 7. There are 15 residues in the CDR3. Germline V gene data show CDR1 as MGHRA and CDR2 as YSYEKL. The CDR3 coding sequence is TGCGCCAGCAGCCAACAAACAGGGGCTATCTACGAGCAGTACTTC. This sequence encodes CASSQQTGAIYEQYF.

V is TRBV7-9 and J is TRBJ2-3; no firm D call. The V and J ends lost 6 bases and 6 bases respectively, with 13 bases between them. Germline loops: CDR1 SEHNR, CDR2 FQNEAQ (reference sequence). The CDR3 has 13 amino acids. The CDR3 DNA reads as TGTGCCAGCAGTTCCGTCCCCCCGGATACGCAGTATTTT. Amino acid sequence: CASSSVPPDTQYF.

The V call is TRBV7-8, the J call TRBJ2-6, with D perhaps TRBD1 (6 bases). Germline CDR1 SGHVS, CDR2 FQNEAQ. The V and J ends lost 3 bases and 2 bases respectively, with 11 bases between them. The CDR3 is 16 amino acids. In nucleotides, the CDR3 is TGTGCCAGCAGCTTCCCTCGACAGGCTGGGGCCAACGTCCTGACTTTC. It encodes CASSFPRQAGANVLTF.

This rearrangement joins TRBV7-2 to TRBJ2-7; 8 positions agree with TRBD1. Trimming cost V 6 bases and J 3 bases; bases outside gene matches: 10. The CDR3 is made up of 15 amino acids. CDR1 SGHTA and CDR2 FQGNSA come from the germline V gene. CDR3: CASRIAPDRGYEQYF. CDR3 DNA: TGTGCCAGCAGGATTGCCCCCGACAGGGGCTACGAGCAGTACTTC.

The chain is built from TRBV11-2 and TRBJ2-1, with D possibly matching TRBD2 (6 bases). Germline V lookup: CDR1 SGHAT, CDR2 FQNNGV. The CDR3 runs 14 residues. V lost 5 bases and J 6 bases, leaving 14 bases between the germline ends. CDR3 region: CASSRIAVGNEQFF. In DNA, the CDR3 is TGTGCCAGCAGCCGAATAGCGGTCGGCAATGAGCAGTTCTTC.